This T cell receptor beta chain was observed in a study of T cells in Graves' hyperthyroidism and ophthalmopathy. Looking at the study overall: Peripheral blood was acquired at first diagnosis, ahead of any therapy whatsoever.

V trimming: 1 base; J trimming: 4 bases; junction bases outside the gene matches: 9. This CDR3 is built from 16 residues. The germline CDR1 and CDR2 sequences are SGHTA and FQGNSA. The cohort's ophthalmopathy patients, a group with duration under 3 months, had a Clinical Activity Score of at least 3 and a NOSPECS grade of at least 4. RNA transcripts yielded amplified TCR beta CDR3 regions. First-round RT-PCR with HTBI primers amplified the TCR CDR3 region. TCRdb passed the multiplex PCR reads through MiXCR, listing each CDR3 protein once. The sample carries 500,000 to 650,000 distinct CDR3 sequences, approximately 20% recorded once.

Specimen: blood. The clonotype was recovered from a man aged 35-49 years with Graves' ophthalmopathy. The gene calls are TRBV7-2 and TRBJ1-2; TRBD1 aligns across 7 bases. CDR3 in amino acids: CASSLDLWDSPYGYTF. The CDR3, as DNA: TGTGCCAGCAGCTTAGATCTTTGGGACAGTCCCTATGGCTACACCTTC.